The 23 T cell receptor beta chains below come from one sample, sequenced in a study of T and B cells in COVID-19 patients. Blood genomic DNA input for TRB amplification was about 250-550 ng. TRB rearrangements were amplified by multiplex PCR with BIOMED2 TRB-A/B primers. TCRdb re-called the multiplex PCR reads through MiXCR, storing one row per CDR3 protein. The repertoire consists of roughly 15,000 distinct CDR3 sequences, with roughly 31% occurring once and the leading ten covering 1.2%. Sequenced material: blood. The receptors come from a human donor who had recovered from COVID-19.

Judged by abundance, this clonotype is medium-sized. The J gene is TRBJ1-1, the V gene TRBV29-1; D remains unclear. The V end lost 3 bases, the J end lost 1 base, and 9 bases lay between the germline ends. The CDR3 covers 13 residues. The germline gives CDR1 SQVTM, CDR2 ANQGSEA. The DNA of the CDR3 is TGCAGCGTTGATGGGGTTAGGAACACTGAAGCTTTCTTT. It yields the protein CSVDGVRNTEAFF.

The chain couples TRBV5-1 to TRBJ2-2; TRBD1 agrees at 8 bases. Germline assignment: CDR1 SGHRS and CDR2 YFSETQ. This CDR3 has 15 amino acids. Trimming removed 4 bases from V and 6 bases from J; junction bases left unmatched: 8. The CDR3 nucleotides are TGCGCCAGCAGCGGTACAGGGGGATGGTCCGGGGAGCTGTTTTTT. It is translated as CASSGTGGWSGELFF.

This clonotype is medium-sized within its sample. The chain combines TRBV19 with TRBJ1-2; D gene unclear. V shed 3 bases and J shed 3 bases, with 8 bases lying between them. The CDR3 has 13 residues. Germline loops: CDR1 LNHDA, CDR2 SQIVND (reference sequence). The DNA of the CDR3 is TGTGCCAGTAGTATCGGCGCTGACTATGGCTACACCTTC. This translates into CASSIGADYGYTF.

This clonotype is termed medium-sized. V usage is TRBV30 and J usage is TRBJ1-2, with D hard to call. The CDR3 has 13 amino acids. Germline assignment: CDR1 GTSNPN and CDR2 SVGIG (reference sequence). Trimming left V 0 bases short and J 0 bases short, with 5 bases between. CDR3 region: CAWSVEANYGYTF. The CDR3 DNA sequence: TGTGCCTGGAGTGTGGAAGCTAACTATGGCTACACCTTC.

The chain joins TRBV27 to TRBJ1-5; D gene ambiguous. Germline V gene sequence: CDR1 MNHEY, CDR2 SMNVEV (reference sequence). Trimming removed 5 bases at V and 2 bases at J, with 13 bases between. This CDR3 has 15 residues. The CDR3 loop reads CASSPRGSRNQPQHF. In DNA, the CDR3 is TGTGCCAGCAGTCCCAGAGGTTCCCGCAATCAGCCCCAGCATTTT.

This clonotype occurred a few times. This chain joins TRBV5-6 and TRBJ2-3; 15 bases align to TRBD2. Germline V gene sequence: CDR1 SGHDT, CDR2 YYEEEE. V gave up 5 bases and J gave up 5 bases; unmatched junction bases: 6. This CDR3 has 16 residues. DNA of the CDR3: TGTGCCAGCAGTTGGACTAGCGGGAGGGCCATAGATACGCAGTATTTT. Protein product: CASSWTSGRAIDTQYF.

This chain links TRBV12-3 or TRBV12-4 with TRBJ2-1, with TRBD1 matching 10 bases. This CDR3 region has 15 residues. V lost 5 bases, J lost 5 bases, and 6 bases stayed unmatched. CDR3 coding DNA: TGTGCCAGCAGTCACGACAGGGGGCCCGACAATGAGCAGTTCTTC. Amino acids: CASSHDRGPDNEQFF.

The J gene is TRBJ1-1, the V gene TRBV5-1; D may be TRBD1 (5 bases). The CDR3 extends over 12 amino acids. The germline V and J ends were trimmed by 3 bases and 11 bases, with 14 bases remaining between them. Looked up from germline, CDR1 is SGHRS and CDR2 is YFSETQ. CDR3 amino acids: CASSSGGYWAFF. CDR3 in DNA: TGCGCCAGCAGCTCTGGGGGGTATTGGGCTTTCTTT.

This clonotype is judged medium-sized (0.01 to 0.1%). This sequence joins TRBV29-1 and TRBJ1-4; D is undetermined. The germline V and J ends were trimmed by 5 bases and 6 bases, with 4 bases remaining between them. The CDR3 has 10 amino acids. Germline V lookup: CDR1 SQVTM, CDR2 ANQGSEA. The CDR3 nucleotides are TGCAGCGTTCGTGATGAAAAACTGTTTTTT. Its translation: CSVRDEKLFF.

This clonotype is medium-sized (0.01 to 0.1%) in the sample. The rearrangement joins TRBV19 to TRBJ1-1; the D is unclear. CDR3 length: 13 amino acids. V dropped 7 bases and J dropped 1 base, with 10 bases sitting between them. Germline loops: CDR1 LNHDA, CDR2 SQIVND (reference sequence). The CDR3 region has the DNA TGTGCCAGTACCCTGACCAGGAACACTGAAGCTTTCTTT. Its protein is CASTLTRNTEAFF.

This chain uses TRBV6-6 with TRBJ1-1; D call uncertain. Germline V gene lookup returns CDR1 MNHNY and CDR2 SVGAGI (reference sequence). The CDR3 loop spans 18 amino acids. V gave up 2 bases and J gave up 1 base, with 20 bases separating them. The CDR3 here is CASSYPEGKGRRNTEAFF. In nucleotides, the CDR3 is TGTGCCAGCAGTTACCCCGAGGGTAAAGGGCGGCGGAACACTGAAGCTTTCTTT.

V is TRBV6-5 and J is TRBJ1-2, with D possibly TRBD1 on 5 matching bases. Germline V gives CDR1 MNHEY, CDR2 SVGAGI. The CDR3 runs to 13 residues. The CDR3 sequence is CATGPAGLAGYTF. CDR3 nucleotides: TGTGCTACCGGCCCGGCAGGGCTAGCTGGCTACACCTTC.

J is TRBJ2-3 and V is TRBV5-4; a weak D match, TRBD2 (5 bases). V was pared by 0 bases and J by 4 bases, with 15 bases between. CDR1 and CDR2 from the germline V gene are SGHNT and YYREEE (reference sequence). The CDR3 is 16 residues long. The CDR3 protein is CASSLDSGVRADTQYF. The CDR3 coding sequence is TGTGCCAGCAGCTTGGACTCCGGGGTTAGGGCAGATACGCAGTATTTT.

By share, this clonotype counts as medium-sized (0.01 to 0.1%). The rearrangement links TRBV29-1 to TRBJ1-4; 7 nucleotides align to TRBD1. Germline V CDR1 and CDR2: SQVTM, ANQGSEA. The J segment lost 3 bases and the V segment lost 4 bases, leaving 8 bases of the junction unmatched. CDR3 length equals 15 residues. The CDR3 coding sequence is TGCAGCGTTGGCGCCCAGGGGGATTCTAATGAAAAACTGTTTTTT. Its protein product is CSVGAQGDSNEKLFF.

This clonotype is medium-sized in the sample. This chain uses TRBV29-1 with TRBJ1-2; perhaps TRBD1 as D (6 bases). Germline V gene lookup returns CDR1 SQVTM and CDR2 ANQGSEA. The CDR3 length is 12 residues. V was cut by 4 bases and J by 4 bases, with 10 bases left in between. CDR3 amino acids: CSVADSLYGYTF. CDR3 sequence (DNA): TGCAGCGTTGCGGACAGTCTCTATGGCTACACCTTC.

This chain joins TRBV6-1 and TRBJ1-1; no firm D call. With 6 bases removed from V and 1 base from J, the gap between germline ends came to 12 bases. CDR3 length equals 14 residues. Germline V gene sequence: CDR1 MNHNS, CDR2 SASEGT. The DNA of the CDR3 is TGTGCCAGCAGGGTTCTTCTGAAGAACACTGAAGCTTTCTTT. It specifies CASRVLLKNTEAFF.

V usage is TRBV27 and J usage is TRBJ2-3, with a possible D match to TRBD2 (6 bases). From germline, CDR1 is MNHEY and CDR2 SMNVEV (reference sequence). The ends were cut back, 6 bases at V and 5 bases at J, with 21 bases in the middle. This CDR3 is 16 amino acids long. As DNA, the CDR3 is TGTGCCAGCAGGCCAATTGGGACTCCGTCGGTAGATACGCAGTATTTT. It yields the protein CASRPIGTPSVDTQYF.

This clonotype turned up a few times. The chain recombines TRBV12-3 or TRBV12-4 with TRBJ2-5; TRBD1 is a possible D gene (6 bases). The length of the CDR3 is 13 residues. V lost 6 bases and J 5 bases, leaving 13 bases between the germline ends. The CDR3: CASRPGTQETQYF. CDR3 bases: TGTGCCAGCAGACCCGGGACACAGGAGACCCAGTACTTC.

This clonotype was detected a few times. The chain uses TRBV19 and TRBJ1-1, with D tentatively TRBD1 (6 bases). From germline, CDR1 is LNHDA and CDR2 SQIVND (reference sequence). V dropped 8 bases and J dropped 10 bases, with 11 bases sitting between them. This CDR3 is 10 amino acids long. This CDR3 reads CASQGIRAFF. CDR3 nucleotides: TGTGCCAGTCAGGGGATCAGAGCTTTCTTT.

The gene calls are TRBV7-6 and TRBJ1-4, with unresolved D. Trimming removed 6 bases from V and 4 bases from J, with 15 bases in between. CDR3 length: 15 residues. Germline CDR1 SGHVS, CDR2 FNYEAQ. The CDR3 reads CASSYDLGDNEKLFF. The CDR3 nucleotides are TGTGCCAGCAGTTACGACTTAGGAGATAATGAAAAACTGTTTTTT.

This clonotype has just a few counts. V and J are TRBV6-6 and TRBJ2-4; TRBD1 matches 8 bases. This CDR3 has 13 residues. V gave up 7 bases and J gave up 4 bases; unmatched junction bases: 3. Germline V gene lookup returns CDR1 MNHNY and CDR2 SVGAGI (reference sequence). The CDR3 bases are TGTGCCAGCATGGGGACAGGAAAAAACATTCAGTACTTC. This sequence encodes CASMGTGKNIQYF.

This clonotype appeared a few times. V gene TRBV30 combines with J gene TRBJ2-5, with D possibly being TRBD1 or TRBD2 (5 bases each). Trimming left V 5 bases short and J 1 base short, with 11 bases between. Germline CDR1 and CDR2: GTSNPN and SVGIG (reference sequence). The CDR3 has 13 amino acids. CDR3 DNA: TGTGCCTGGTCGTTGGGGACCCAAGAGACCCAGTACTTC. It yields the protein CAWSLGTQETQYF.

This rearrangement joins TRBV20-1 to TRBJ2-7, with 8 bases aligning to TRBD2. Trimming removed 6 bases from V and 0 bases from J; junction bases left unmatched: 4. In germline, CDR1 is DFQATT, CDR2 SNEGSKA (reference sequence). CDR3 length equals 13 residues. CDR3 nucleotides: TGCAGTGCCTTAGCGGGGCACTCCTACGAGCAGTACTTC. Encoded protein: CSALAGHSYEQYF.